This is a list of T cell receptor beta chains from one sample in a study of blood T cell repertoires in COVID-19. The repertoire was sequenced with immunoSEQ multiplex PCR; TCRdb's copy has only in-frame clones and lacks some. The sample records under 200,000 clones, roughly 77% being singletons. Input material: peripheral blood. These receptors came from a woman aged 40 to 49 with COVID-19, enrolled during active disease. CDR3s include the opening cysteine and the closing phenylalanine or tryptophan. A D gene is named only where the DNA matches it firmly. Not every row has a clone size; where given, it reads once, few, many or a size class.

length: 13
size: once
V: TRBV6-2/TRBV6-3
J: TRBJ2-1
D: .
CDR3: CASSYGAPGEQFF
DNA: TGTGCCAGCAGTTACGGGGCCCCAGGGGAGCAGTTCTTC

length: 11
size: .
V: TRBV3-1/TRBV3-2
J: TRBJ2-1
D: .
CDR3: CASSQDGEQFF
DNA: TGTGCCAGCAGCCAAGACGGTGAGCAGTTCTTC

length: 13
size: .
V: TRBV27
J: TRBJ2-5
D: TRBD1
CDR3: CASRPDRGETQYF
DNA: TGTGCCAGCAGACCGGACAGGGGAGAGACCCAGTACTTC

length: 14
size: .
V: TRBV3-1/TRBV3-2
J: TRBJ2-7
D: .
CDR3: CASSQVTDSYEQYF
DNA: TGTGCCAGCAGCCAAGTAACAGACTCCTACGAGCAGTACTTC

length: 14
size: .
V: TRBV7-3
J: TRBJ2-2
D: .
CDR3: CASSPLTNTGELFF
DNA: TGTGCCAGCAGCCCCCTTACGAACACCGGGGAGCTGTTTTTT

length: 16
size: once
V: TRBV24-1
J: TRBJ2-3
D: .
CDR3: CATSDSQTLSTDTQYF
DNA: TGTGCCACCAGTGATTCACAGACACTTAGCACAGATACGCAGTATTTT

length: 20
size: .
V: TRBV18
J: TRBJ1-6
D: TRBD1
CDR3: CASSPSSSGTESSYNSPLHF
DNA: TGTGCCAGCTCACCAAGTTCATCTGGGACAGAGAGCTCCTATAATTCACCCCTCCACTTT

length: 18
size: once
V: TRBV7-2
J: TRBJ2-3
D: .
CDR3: CASRSRAAWGPFTDTQYF
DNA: TGTGCCAGCAGGAGCAGGGCGGCCTGGGGGCCGTTCACGGATACGCAGTATTTT

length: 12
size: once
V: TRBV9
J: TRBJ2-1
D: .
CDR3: CASSVSGFEQFF
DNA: TGTGCCAGCAGCGTTTCCGGGTTTGAGCAGTTCTTC

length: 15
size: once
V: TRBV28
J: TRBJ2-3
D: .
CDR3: CASSLLTRSTDTQYF
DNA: TGTGCCAGCAGCCTACTGACTAGATCCACAGATACGCAGTATTTT

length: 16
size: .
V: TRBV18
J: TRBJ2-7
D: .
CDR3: CASSPNSSPRADEQYF
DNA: TGTGCCAGCTCACCAAATTCATCCCCCCGAGCCGACGAGCAGTACTTC

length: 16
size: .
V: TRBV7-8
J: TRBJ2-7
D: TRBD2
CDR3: CASARGASGGVDEQYF
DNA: TGTGCCAGCGCACGAGGGGCTAGCGGGGGGGTGGACGAGCAGTACTTC

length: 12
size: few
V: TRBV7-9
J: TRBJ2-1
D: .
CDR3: CASSLVSFVQFF
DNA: TGTGCCAGCAGCTTAGTTTCGTTCGTGCAGTTCTTC

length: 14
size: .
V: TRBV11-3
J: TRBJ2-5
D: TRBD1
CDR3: CASSLDSTGETQYF
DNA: TGTGCCAGCAGCTTAGATTCGACAGGGGAGACCCAGTACTTC

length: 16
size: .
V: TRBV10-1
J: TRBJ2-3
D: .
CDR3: CASLGLGVASTDTQYF
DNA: TGCGCCAGCTTGGGCCTCGGTGTGGCGAGCACAGATACGCAGTATTTT